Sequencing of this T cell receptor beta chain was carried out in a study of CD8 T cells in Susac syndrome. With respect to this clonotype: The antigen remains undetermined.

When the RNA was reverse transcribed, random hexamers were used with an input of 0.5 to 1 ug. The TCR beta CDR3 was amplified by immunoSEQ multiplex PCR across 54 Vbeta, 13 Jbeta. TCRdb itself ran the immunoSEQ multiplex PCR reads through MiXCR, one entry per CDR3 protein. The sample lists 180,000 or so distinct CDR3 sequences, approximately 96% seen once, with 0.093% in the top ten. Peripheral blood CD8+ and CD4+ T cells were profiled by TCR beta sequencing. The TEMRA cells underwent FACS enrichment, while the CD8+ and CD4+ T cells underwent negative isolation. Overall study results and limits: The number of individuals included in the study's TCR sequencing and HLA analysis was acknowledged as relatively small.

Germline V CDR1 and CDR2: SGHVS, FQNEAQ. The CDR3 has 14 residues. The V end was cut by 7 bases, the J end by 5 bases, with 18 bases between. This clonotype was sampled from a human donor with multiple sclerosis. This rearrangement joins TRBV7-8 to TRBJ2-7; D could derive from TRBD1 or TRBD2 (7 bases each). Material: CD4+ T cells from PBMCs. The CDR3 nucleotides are TGTGCCAGCACCCCAGGGGGGGGCCGGGACGAGCAGTACTTC. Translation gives CASTPGGGRDEQYF.